This paragraph reports one T cell receptor (beta chain). What this receptor recognizes is not known. One base away there is no much larger clone; base qualities are not given. The germline V gene supplies CDR1 MNHNS and CDR2 SASEGT. V is cut by 2 bases and J by 4 bases, and the space between the germline ends is 12 bases. The CDR3 runs 15 residues from the cysteine to the phenylalanine. Only CDR3 DNA is held: 45 bases, read in frame from base 1. The immunoSEQ Assay was the method used to sequence TCRbeta CDR3 regions. After extraction, genomic DNA underwent amplification by bias-controlled multiplex PCR, followed by high-throughput sequencing. The original pipeline was this. To quantify the absolute abundance of every unique TCRbeta CDR3 region, sequences were collapsed and filtered. T cell fraction was estimated by normalization of TCRbeta template counts to usable DNA, with usable DNA being measured through amplification of reference genes present in all nucleated cells. Repertoire TCRs were annotated as SARS-CoV-2-specific when V gene, CDR3 amino acid sequence and J gene were exactly matched to a known reactive TCR set. The reference SARS-CoV-2 TCR set was obtained from MIRA and was filtered for enrichment in COVID-19-positive ImmuneCODE repertoires, whereby public or cross-reactive TCRs were removed. Based on the MIRA antigens, annotated TCRs were further analysed at the level of specific ORF or position within ORF. Breadth was defined as annotated unique rearrangements over total unique productive rearrangements; depth was the summed frequency of those rearrangements. Two-sided Wilcoxon rank-sum tests were applied when comparing TCR breadth between groups. TCRdb obtained this table from immuneACCESS and retained in-frame rearrangements with V and J assigned. These tables miss some clones; where compared with another copy, unresolved V genes account for less than half of the shortfall, and the remainder is unexplained. That table furnishes V, J and clone size, whereas the DNA furnished D and trimming. The sample records about 350,000 clones, around 87% of which are singletons. Around 3.6% of the sample goes to the ten largest clones.

This entry belongs to a study of Ad26.COV2.S vaccination and SARS-CoV-2 variants (dated by TCRdb to the early 2020s). Some background on the complete study: Donors in the vaccine arm were drawn from COV1001, a phase I-IIa trial of Ad26.COV2.S in healthy adults that was multicentre, randomized, double-blind and placebo-controlled. The specificity and breadth of SARS-CoV-2-reactive T cell receptors after Ad26.COV2.S vaccination were assessed by TCRbeta repertoire sequencing. Dosing of Ad26.COV2.S was intramuscular, at either 5x10^10 or 1x10^11 viral particles, delivered as one shot or as two shots spaced 56 days apart. Participants in the trial were split at random into five groups of five each, receiving low-dose or high-dose Ad26.COV2.S once or twice, or else placebo on both occasions. A total of 32 samples were included in the TCR-sequenced set, comprising roughly 20 Ad26.COV2.S vaccine recipients, 5 placebo recipients and 8 SARS-CoV-2 convalescent individuals. Blinding of investigators to trial group allocation was maintained during experiments and outcome assessment.

In light of the paper, this sample's treatment or condition label describes: around 19 received Ad26.COV2.S at low or high dose, single or two shots; five or six received placebo; per-sample allocation not given. Repertoires of vaccine and placebo recipients were sequenced from samples collected on day 63 after the first injection. In Cohort 1b, about two dozen adults aged 18-55 years were enrolled at a single site in Boston, USA, between 29 July and 7 August 2020. Ad26.COV2.S was a replication-incompetent adenovirus type 26 vector that expressed a prefusion-stabilized SARS-CoV-2 spike protein derived from the original Wuhan strain. The full study reports these points: Higher spike-specific TCR breadth was observed in Ad26.COV2.S recipients than in placebo recipients (P = 0.0014). The authors noted that the TCR breadth and depth analyses may have underestimated total T cell responses. The study lacked the statistical power to compare responses across vaccine doses or regimens. After vaccination, spike-specific CD8+ and CD4+ T cell responses were reported to show substantial breadth. Comparable non-spike TCR breadth was observed between vaccine and placebo recipients, consistent with only spike being contained in the vaccine.

Sequenced material: peripheral blood, taken in a trial of Ad26.COV2.S vaccine versus placebo. This TCR was sampled from a person aged 18-60 years who received the Ad26.COV2.S COVID-19 vaccine or a placebo. The sequence joins TRBV6-1 to TRBJ1-3, with the D gene not clear enough to name. The nucleotides are TGTGCCAGCAGTGAAACCGTCTCCCGAGGAAACACCATATATTTT. It specifies CASSETVSRGNTIYF.